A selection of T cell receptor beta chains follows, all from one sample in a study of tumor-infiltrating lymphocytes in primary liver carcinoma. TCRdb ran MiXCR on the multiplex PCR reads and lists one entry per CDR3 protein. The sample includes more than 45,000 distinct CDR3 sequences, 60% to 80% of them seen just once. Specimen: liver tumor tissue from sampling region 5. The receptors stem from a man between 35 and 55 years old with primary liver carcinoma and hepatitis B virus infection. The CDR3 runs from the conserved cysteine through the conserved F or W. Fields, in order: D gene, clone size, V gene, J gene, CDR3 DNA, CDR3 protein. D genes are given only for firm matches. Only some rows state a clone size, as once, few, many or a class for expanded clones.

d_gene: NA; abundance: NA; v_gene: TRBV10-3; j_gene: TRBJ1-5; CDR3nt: TGTGCCATCAGCGACGGGGAGAATCAGCCCCGGCATTTT; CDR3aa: CAISDGENQPRHF
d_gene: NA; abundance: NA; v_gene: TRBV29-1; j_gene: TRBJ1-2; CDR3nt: TGCAGCGTGGGGACCGGGGGGGCCTATGGCTACACCTTC; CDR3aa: CSVGTGGAYGYTF
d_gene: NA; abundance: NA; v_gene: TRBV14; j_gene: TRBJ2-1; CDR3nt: TGTGCCAGCAGCCCTATGACAGTGTTGGTGTACAATGAGCAGTTCTTC; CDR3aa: CASSPMTVLVYNEQFF
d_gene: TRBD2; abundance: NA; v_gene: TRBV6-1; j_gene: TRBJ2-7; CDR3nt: TGTGCCAGCATCTGGAAAGCGGGAGAGATCTACGAGCAGTACTTC; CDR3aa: CASIWKAGEIYEQYF
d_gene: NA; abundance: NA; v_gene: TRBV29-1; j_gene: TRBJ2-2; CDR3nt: TGCAGCGTTGGGGCTAGCGCGGTGAACACCGGGAAGCTGTTTTTT; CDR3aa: CSVGASAVNTGKLFF
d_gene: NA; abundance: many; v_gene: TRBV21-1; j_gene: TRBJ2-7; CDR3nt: TGTGCCAGCAGCAAAGAAAGTGGTGGGGGAGGGGCAGACGAGCAGTACTTC; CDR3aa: CASSKESGGGGADEQYF
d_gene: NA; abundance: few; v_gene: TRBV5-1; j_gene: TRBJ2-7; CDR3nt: TGCGCCAGCAGCTTGGATCCGGTAGTTGGCGAGCAGTACTTC; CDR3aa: CASSLDPVVGEQYF
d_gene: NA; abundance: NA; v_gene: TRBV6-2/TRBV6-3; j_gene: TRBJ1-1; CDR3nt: TGTGCCAGCGGTTCCCACCTCCGTACTGAAGCTTTCTTT; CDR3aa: CASGSHLRTEAFF
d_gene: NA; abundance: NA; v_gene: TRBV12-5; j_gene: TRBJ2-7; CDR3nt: TGTGCCAGCGAGGGGGTCGGTTCATACGAGCAGTACTTC; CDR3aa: CASEGVGSYEQYF
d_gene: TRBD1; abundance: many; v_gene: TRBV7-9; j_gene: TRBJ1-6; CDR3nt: TGTGCCAGCAGCTCGGGACAGCAGAATTCACCCCTCCACTTT; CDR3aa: CASSSGQQNSPLHF
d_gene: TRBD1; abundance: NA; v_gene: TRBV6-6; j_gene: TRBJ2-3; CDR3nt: TGTGCCGGCAGTTATTCTCCCGGACAGGCGTACACAGACATGCAGTATTTT; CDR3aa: CAGSYSPGQAYTDMQYF
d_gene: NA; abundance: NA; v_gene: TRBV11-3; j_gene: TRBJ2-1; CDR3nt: TGTGCCATCAACTTAGGCGAAGGCGCTAACTCCTACAATGAGCAGTTCTTC; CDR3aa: CAINLGEGANSYNEQFF
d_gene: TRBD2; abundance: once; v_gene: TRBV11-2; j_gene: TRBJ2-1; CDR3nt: TGTGCCAGCAGCCAGACTAGCGGGACGGGTGAAAAGTTCTTC; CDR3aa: CASSQTSGTGEKFF
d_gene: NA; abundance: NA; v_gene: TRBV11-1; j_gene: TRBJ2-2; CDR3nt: TGTACCATCAGCTATACAGGACCTTTCCCCGGGGAGTTGTTTTTT; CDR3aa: CTISYTGPFPGELFF
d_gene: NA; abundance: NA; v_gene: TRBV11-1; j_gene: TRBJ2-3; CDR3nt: TGTGTCAGCAGCTTTGGGAGAAGCTCTGTTGGAGCCCGCACAGATACGCAGTATTTT; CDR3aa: CVSSFGRSSVGARTDTQYF
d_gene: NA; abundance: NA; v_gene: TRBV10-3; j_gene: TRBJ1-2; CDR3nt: TGTACCATCAGTGAGTCATATGGCTACACCTTC; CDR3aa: CTISESYGYTF
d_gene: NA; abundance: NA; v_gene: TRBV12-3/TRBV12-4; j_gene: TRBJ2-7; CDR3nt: TGTCCTAGCAGTCTCGGAGAGAACAATGAGCAGTACTTC; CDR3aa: CPSSLGENNEQYF
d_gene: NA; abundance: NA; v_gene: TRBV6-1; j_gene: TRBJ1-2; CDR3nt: TGTGCCTGCACCACAACGGCAGGGGACTATGCCTACACCTTC; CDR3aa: CACTTTAGDYAYTF
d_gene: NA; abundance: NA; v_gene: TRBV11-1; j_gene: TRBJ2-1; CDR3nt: TGTGCCAGCAGCCCCCGGATGGCGGATTCCTACAATGAGCAGCTCTTC; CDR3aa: CASSPRMADSYNEQLF
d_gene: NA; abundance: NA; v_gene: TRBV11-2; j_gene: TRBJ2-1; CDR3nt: TGTGCCAGCAGGTACCCCGAGACTAGTGGTAGCAATGAGCAGTTCTTC; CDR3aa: CASRYPETSGSNEQFF
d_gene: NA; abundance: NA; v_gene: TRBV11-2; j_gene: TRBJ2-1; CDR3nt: TGTGCCAGCGGCTACCCCGGGACAAGCGATAGCAATGAGCAGTTCTTC; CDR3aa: CASGYPGTSDSNEQFF
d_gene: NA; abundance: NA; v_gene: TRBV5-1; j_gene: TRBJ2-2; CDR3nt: TGCGCCAGCAGTTTTTACACCGGGGAACTGTTGTTT; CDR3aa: CASSFYTGELLF
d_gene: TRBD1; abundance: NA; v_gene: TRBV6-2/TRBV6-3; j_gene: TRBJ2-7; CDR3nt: TGTGCCAGCTACTTTGACAGGGGATGCTACAAGCAGTACTTC; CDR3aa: CASYFDRGCYKQYF
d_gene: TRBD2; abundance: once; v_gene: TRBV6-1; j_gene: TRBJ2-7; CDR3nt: TGTGCCAGCAGTGCCCAGACTAGCGGTACCTACGAGCAGTACTTC; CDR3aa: CASSAQTSGTYEQYF
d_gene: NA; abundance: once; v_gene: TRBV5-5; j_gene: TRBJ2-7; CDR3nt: TGTGCCAACAGCTTACCGACGGGGTACGAGCAGTACTTC; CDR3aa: CANSLPTGYEQYF
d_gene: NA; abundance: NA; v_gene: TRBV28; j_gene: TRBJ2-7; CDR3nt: TGTGCCAGCAGTGAACCAGGAGAGGGTCTCAACGAGCAGTACTTC; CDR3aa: CASSEPGEGLNEQYF
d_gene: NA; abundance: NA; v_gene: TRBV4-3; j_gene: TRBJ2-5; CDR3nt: TGCACCGGCAGCCAAGAGGGACTGCCCTCTGAGACCCAGTACTTC; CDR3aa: CTGSQEGLPSETQYF
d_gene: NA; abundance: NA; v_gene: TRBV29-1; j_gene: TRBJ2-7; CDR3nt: TGCAGCTCCCTGACTAGAGACCACGAGCAATACTTC; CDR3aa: CSSLTRDHEQYF
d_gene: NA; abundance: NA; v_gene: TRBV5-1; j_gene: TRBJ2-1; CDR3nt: TGCGCCAGCATGTTAGGGGGAGGTTACAATGAGCAGTTCTTC; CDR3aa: CASMLGGGYNEQFF
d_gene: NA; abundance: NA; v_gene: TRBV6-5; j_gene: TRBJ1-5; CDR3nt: TGTGCCAGCAGTTACTCGTCGAGGGTTAGCAATCAGCCCCAGCATTTT; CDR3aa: CASSYSSRVSNQPQHF
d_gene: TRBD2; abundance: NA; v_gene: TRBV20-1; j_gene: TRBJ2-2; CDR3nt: TGCAGTGCTTCCTCAGGACTAGCGGGTTTTAACACCGGGGAGCTGTTTTTT; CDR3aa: CSASSGLAGFNTGELFF
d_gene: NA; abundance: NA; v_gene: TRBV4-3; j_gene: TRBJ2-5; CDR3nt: TGCTCCAGCAACCAAGAGGAGTACATGGAGACCCAGTACTTC; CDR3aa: CSSNQEEYMETQYF
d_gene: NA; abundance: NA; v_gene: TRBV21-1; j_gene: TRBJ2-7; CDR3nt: TGTGCCACCGGTACAGGGATCTGGGGAGTCTTTAAATACGAGCAGTACTTC; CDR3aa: CATGTGIWGVFKYEQYF
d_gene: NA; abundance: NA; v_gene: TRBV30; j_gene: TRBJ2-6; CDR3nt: TGTGCCTGGAGTGCGCGACAGGAGCTCTCTAGGGTCAAGGTCCTGACTTTC; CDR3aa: CAWSARQELSRVKVLTF
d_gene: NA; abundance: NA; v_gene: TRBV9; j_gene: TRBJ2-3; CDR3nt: TGTACCAGCAGCGTCCTCATGGACTACTCGGGCATAGATACGCAGTATTTT; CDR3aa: CTSSVLMDYSGIDTQYF
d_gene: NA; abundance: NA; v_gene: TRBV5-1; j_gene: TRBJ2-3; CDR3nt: TGCGCCAGCAGCTTTGGACTCCGACCGGAAACCATAACAGATACGCAGTATTTT; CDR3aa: CASSFGLRPETITDTQYF
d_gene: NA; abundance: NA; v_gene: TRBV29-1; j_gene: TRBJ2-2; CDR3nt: TGCAGCGTTGGACTCACCGTGGAGCTGTTCTTT; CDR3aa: CSVGLTVELFF
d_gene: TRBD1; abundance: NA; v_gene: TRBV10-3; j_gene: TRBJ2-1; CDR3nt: TGTGCCGCAGAAGGGGACAGCTACAATGAGAAGTTCTTC; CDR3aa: CAAEGDSYNEKFF
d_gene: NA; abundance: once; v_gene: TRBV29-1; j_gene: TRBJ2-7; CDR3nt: TGTAGTGTTGAAGAGGGTCATGAGCAGTACTTC; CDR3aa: CSVEEGHEQYF
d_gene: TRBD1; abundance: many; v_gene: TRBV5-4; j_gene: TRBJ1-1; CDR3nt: TGTGCCAGCAGCTACGGACAGGGTTTGGGCACTGAAGCTTTCTTT; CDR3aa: CASSYGQGLGTEAFF
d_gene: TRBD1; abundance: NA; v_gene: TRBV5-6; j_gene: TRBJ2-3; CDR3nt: TGTGCCAGCAGCTTGCAGGGGGCAACAGATACACTGTATTTT; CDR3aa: CASSLQGATDTLYF